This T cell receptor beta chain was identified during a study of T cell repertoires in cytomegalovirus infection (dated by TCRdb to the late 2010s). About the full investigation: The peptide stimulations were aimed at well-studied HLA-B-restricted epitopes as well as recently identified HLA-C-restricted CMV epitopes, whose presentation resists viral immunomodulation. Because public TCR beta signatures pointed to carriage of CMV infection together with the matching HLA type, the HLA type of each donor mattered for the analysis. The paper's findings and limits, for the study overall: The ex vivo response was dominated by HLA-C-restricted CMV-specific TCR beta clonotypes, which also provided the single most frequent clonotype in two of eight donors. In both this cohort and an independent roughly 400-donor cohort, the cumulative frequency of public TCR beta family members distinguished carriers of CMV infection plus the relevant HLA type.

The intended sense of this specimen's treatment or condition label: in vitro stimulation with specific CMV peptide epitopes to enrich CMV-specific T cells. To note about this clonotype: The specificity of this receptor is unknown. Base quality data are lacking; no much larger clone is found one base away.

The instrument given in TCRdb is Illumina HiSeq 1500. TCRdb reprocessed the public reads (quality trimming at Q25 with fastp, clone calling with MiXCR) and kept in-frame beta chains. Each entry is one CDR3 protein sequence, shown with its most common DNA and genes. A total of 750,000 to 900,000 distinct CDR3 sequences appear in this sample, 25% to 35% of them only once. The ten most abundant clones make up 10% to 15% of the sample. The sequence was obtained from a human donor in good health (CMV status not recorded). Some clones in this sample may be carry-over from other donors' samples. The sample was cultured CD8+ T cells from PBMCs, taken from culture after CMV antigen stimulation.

The CDR3 region: CASSPSMGQNYEQYF. The DNA is as follows: TGTGCCAGCAGCCCAAGCATGGGACAGAACTACGAGCAGTACTTC. The chain was built from TRBV7-6 and TRBJ2-7, with TRBD1 matching 7 junction bases. Here V drops 5 bases and J drops 3 bases, and the junction holds 10 bases not matched to any gene. Via the germline V gene, CDR1 is SGHVS and CDR2 FNYEAQ. The cysteine opens and the phenylalanine closes a CDR3 of 15 amino acids. Here the CDR3 DNA is all that survives: 45 bases in frame from base 1.